This TCR beta chain originates from a study of T cell changes during pregnancy in multiple sclerosis. Method: immunoSEQ multiplex PCR; TCRdb's copy keeps in-frame clones and lacks some. The sample includes 50,000 or so clones, around 92% of them seen just once. This TCR was recovered from a female donor with multiple sclerosis, enrolled in a pregnancy study. Sequences were derived from CD4+ T cells from peripheral blood mononuclear cells, sampled in the third trimester of pregnancy.

In DNA, the CDR3 is TGTGCCAGTAGTATCGGTGCTCAGGGGTTGAACACCGGGGAGCTGTTTTTT. Translating gives CASSIGAQGLNTGELFF. J is TRBJ2-2 and V is TRBV19; possible D gene TRBD1, 6 bases. V lost 3 bases and J lost 1, with 15 bases in between. Germline values: CDR1 LNHDA, CDR2 SQIVND (reference sequence). The CDR3 runs 17 residues. The whole variable domain, filled in from reference TRBV19 and TRBJ2-2, reads DGGITQSPKYLFRKEGQNVTLSCEQNLNHDAMYWYRQDPGQGLRLIYYSQIVNDFQKGDIAEGYSVSREKKESFPLTVTSAQKNPTAFYLCASSIGAQGLNTGELFFGEGSRLTVL.